This T cell receptor beta chain was observed in a study of blood T cell repertoires in COVID-19. On the study more broadly: Researchers got acute and convalescent COVID-19 samples from the United States, Italy and Spain. Sources were T cells, B-cell-depleted T cells, or PBMCs; the material itself was cDNA or gDNA.

CDR3 size: 18 residues. The V gene end was trimmed by 5 bases and the J gene end by 6 bases; junction bases not matched to a gene: 19. In germline, CDR1 is SGHNT, CDR2 YENEEA. Under the authors' procedure: Quantification of nucleated cells was approximated via reference gene primer amplification. Some clones are missing from TCRdb's copy, which holds only in-frame ones; the method was immunoSEQ multiplex PCR. V and J calls and clone size are copied from that table; D and trimming were computed from the DNA. The sample lists about 180,000 clones; 80% to 90% were seen once. The chain joins TRBV11-3 to TRBJ2-3; 8 nucleotides match TRBD2. Sequencing was done on a sample of peripheral blood. The sequence derives from a man in his forties or fifties with active or convalescent COVID-19. CDR3 nucleotides: TGTGCCAGCAGCCCCCGGGGGGGCGGCCCTCTGGGGGCTGATACGCAGTATTTT. Translation: CASSPRGGGPLGADTQYF.